Listed below are T cell receptor beta chains from one sample, sequenced in a study of Ad26.COV2.S vaccination and SARS-CoV-2 variants. Assay used: immunoSEQ multiplex PCR; TCRdb lists only in-frame clones, some missing. This sample has roughly 400,000 clones, with 90% found just once. This sample comprised peripheral blood, obtained in a trial of Ad26.COV2.S vaccine versus placebo. Receptors were obtained from a person aged 18-65 years who received the Ad26.COV2.S COVID-19 vaccine or a placebo. The CDR3 runs from the conserved cysteine through the conserved F or W. Each record gives: clone size, V gene, J gene, D gene, CDR3 protein, CDR3 DNA. A D gene is named only where the DNA matches it firmly. The size of a clone is reported for some rows only, either as once, few or many, or as a class for expanded clones.

once	TRBV28	TRBJ1-3	TRBD1	CASSFQGVGGNTIYF	TGTGCCAGCAGTTTCCAGGGGGTGGGAGGAAACACCATATATTTT
-	TRBV5-5	TRBJ1-1	TRBD1	CASSITGVDAEAFF	TGTGCCAGCAGCATAACAGGGGTGGACGCTGAAGCTTTCTTT
-	TRBV27	TRBJ2-5	-	CASRLRGVQETQYF	TGTGCCAGCAGACTAAGGGGGGTCCAAGAGACCCAGTACTTC
-	TRBV30	TRBJ1-4	TRBD1	CAWSLPRGPNRGEVSWEKLFF	TGTGCCTGGAGCCTCCCCAGAGGGCCTAACAGGGGGGAAGTTAGTTGGGAAAAACTGTTTTTT
-	TRBV23-1	TRBJ1-2	TRBD1	CASSQGLDRVCRGYTF	TGCGCCAGCAGTCAGGGGTTGGACAGGGTTTGTCGTGGCTACACCTTC
-	TRBV4-2	TRBJ2-1	TRBD2	CASSLRLAGDGTNEQFF	TGTGCCAGCAGCCTGAGACTAGCGGGAGATGGAACCAATGAGCAGTTCTTC
-	TRBV19	TRBJ1-4	-	CASSIPPGEKLFF	TGTGCCAGTAGTATCCCCCCCGGTGAAAAACTGTTTTTT
-	TRBV5-1	TRBJ1-2	-	CASGSGGGYGYTF	TGCGCCAGCGGATCGGGGGGCGGCTATGGCTACACCTTC
-	TRBV27	TRBJ2-5	TRBD1	CASSRGQGATQYF	TGTGCCAGCAGCCGAGGACAGGGGGCGACCCAGTACTTC
once	TRBV9	TRBJ1-2	-	CASSPPLGGYTF	TGTGCCAGCAGCCCGCCTTTGGGAGGCTACACCTTC
-	TRBV12-5	TRBJ1-5	-	CASGLYREAHQPQHF	TGTGCTAGTGGTTTATACAGGGAGGCCCATCAGCCCCAGCATTTT
-	TRBV14	TRBJ1-5	-	CASSQGFNQPQHF	TGTGCCAGCAGCCAGGGCTTCAATCAGCCCCAGCATTTT
-	TRBV18	TRBJ1-1	-	CASSRRGGGTEAFF	TGTGCCAGCTCACGCCGAGGGGGGGGTACTGAAGCTTTCTTT
-	TRBV5-4	TRBJ2-7	-	CASSFAYRGRSSYEQYF	TGTGCCAGCAGCTTTGCCTATCGGGGCCGAAGTTCCTACGAGCAGTACTTC
-	TRBV19	TRBJ1-5	-	CASSTARGYSNQPQHF	TGTGCCAGTAGTACAGCCAGGGGTTATAGCAATCAGCCCCAGCATTTT
-	TRBV28	TRBJ2-7	-	CASSRLRSTYEQYF	TGTGCCAGCAGTAGACTACGCTCGACCTACGAGCAGTACTTC
-	TRBV29-1	TRBJ1-1	-	CSAREGRGEAFF	TGCAGCGCCCGTGAGGGGCGGGGTGAAGCTTTCTTT
-	TRBV18	TRBJ2-5	-	CASSPPDGETQYF	TGTGCCAGCTCACCACCCGATGGGGAGACCCAGTACTTC
few	TRBV5-6	TRBJ1-1	TRBD1	CASSFGQAERNTEAFF	TGTGCCAGCAGCTTCGGACAGGCGGAGAGGAACACTGAAGCTTTCTTT
-	TRBV7-9	TRBJ1-3	-	CASSPSGSGNTIYF	TGTGCCAGCAGCCCTTCAGGGTCTGGAAACACCATATATTTT
once	TRBV19	TRBJ2-2	-	CASRAARNTGELFF	TGTGCCAGTAGGGCCGCAAGGAACACCGGGGAGCTGTTTTTT
-	TRBV15	TRBJ2-4	TRBD2	CATSTRTSGRGNIQYF	TGTGCCACCAGCACCAGGACTAGCGGGAGGGGAAACATTCAGTACTTC
-	TRBV24-1	TRBJ2-2	TRBD1	CATSEAGQGNTGELFF	TGTGCCACCAGTGAGGCCGGACAGGGGAACACCGGGGAGCTGTTTTTT
-	TRBV5-8	TRBJ1-5	-	CASSLGGGWQPQHF	TGTGCCAGCAGCTTGGGAGGGGGATGGCAGCCCCAGCATTTT
-	TRBV7-2	TRBJ2-7	-	CASSFTVYEQYF	TGTGCCAGCAGCTTTACAGTCTACGAGCAGTACTTC
-	TRBV4-3	TRBJ1-6	TRBD1	CASSQIGQGAWNSPLHF	TGCGCCAGCAGCCAGATCGGACAGGGGGCTTGGAATTCACCCCTCCACTTT
-	TRBV18	TRBJ1-2	-	CASSSGTRNYGYTF	TGTGCCAGCTCATCCGGTACACGCAACTATGGCTACACCTTC
few	TRBV30	TRBJ1-6	-	CAWRLDNSPLHF	TGTGCCTGGAGACTCGATAATTCACCCCTCCACTTT
-	TRBV28	TRBJ2-1	TRBD2	CASIAGTSGHEQFF	TGTGCCAGCATAGCCGGGACTAGCGGGCATGAGCAGTTCTTC
-	TRBV28	TRBJ2-6	-	CASTPGTASSGANVLTF	TGTGCCAGCACCCCCGGGACCGCCAGCTCTGGGGCCAACGTCCTGACTTTC
-	TRBV25-1	TRBJ1-4	TRBD1	CASKGGQGDEKLFF	TGTGCCAGCAAGGGGGGACAGGGTGATGAAAAACTGTTTTTT
-	TRBV28	TRBJ2-5	TRBD2	CASSPGLAGIQQETQYF	TGTGCCAGCAGTCCGGGACTAGCGGGTATACAACAAGAGACCCAGTACTTC
-	TRBV13	TRBJ2-5	-	CASRPNSGPQETQYF	TGTGCCAGCAGGCCTAATAGCGGTCCTCAAGAGACCCAGTACTTC
-	TRBV9	TRBJ2-1	-	CASSVVGWLAVNEQFF	TGTGCCAGCAGCGTAGTTGGGTGGCTAGCTGTCAATGAGCAGTTCTTC
few	TRBV27	TRBJ1-1	-	CASSYLMNTEAFF	TGTGCCAGTTCTTATCTTATGAACACTGAAGCTTTCTTT
-	TRBV5-1	TRBJ1-3	-	CASSLEAGAGNTIYF	TGCGCCAGCAGCTTGGAGGCAGGGGCTGGAAACACCATATATTTT
-	TRBV15	TRBJ2-2	TRBD1	CATSHRQGTGELFF	TGTGCCACCAGCCACCGACAGGGGACCGGGGAGCTGTTTTTT
-	TRBV7-9	TRBJ2-1	-	CASSPRGRAGPNEQFF	TGTGCCAGCAGCCCGCGCGGAAGGGCTGGACCTAATGAGCAGTTCTTC
few	TRBV19	TRBJ2-7	TRBD1	CASSYGGQVPSYEQYF	TGTGCCAGTAGTTATGGGGGACAGGTCCCCTCCTACGAGCAGTACTTC
-	TRBV7-3	TRBJ1-5	TRBD1	CASSATGGSGQPQHF	TGTGCCAGCAGCGCGACAGGGGGCTCTGGGCAGCCCCAGCATTTT
-	TRBV28	TRBJ1-2	-	CASSPAGFYGYTF	TGTGCCAGCAGTCCCGCAGGGTTCTATGGCTACACCTTC
once	TRBV27	TRBJ1-2	TRBD1	CASSLRTGEGRGYGYTF	TGTGCCAGCAGTTTAAGGACAGGAGAGGGACGGGGCTATGGCTACACCTTC
-	TRBV5-4	TRBJ2-2	TRBD2	CASSSLAATGELFF	TGTGCCAGCAGCTCCCTAGCGGCTACCGGGGAGCTGTTTTTT
once	TRBV5-8	TRBJ2-3	TRBD2	CASSFKTGLAGATAQYF	TGTGCCAGCAGCTTTAAAACGGGACTAGCTGGGGCCACGGCGCAGTATTTT
-	TRBV6-2/TRBV6-3	TRBJ2-3	TRBD2	CASSSNSGYSTDTQYF	TGTGCCAGCAGTTCGAATAGCGGGTATAGCACAGATACGCAGTATTTT
few	TRBV4-2	TRBJ1-2	-	CASSTHRASNYGYTF	TGTGCCAGCAGCACCCACCGCGCTTCGAACTATGGCTACACCTTC
-	TRBV7-9	TRBJ2-5	TRBD2	CASSEIAGTQETQYF	TGTGCCAGCAGCGAAATAGCGGGTACCCAAGAGACCCAGTACTTC